These 2 T cell receptor beta chains were sequenced from one sample in a study of T-cell reconstitution after alpha-beta-depleted transplantation in children. The TCRbeta library incorporated unique molecular identifiers. From the PCR reads, TCRdb called clonotypes with MiXCR, one entry per CDR3 protein. The sample holds around 680,000 distinct CDR3 sequences, roughly 17% seen once. Sequenced material: PBMCs from the stem cell graft donor, taken from the stem cell graft. These receptors came from a human donor who donated a stem cell graft to a child with acute myeloid leukemia.

The gene calls are TRBV5-1 and TRBJ1-1, with 8 bases identical to TRBD1. This CDR3 region has 14 residues. The trim removed 6 bases at V and 4 bases at J, leaving 8 bases unmatched. Germline lookup yields CDR1 SGHRS and CDR2 YFSETQ. The CDR3 DNA sequence: TGCGCCAGCACCAATGGACAGGGAGGCACTGAAGCTTTCTTT. Its translation is CASTNGQGGTEAFF.

This clonotype was picked up many times. The V call is TRBV12-3 or TRBV12-4, the J call TRBJ2-1; D not resolved. This CDR3 is 11 amino acids long. Trimming stripped 5 bases from V and 7 bases from J, with 6 bases between. The CDR3 loop reads CASSITNEQFF. CDR3 bases: TGTGCCAGCAGTATCACGAATGAGCAGTTCTTC.